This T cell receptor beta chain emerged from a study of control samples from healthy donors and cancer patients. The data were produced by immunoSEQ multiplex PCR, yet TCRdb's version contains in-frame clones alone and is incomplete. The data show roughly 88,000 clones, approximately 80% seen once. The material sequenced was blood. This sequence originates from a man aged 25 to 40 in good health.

The CDR3: CASSLDGQATRNEKLFF. The CDR3 DNA is TGTGCCAGCTCATTGGACGGTCAAGCCACGAGAAATGAAAAACTGTTTTTT. The genes are TRBV18 and TRBJ1-4, with D unclear. The CDR3 length is 17 residues. V lost 5 bases to trimming and J lost 5 bases, with 21 bases between them. Germline V gene data show CDR1 as KGHSH and CDR2 as LQKENI.